This TCR beta chain was profiled in a study of technical replicates of blood from a handful of donors. Germline CDR1 SEHNR, CDR2 FQNEAQ (reference sequence). The CDR3 runs 15 residues. The V end was cut by 4 bases, the J end by 4 bases, with 16 bases between. This clone was picked up a small number of times. Repertoires were generated with immunoSEQ multiplex PCR, while TCRdb's copy carries only in-frame clones and drops some. The sample holds approximately 85,000 clones, approximately 95% seen once. Sequencing was done on a sample of T cells isolated from PBMCs. The receptor was derived from a human donor in good health. The V gene is TRBV7-9, the J gene TRBJ1-2; D is uncertain. CDR3 coding DNA: TGTGCCAGCAGCTCTCCAGCCTTCGCGGGCTATGGCTACACCTTC. It is translated as CASSSPAFAGYGYTF.